This TCR beta chain is drawn from a study of cytomegalovirus exposure and HLA in healthy donors. The study, taken as a whole, reports: Sequencing depth across donors, presence/absence analyses assumed, was roughly uniform. Indistinguishable V segments such as TRBV6-2 and TRBV6-3 were excluded. It was shown in a later analysis that HLA-associated TCR beta chains were more clonally expanded than other, equally common chains.

Germline loops: CDR1 MNHEY, CDR2 SVGAGI. J was trimmed by 4 bases and V by 2 bases; bases with no gene match: 3. This CDR3 is 15 amino acids long. The PCR employed 60 Vbeta primers together with 13 Jbeta primers. Method: immunoSEQ multiplex PCR; TCRdb's copy keeps in-frame clones and lacks some. The sample data list more than 45,000 clones. On this clone: The antigen is not known.

The clonotype was recovered from a male donor in good health and CMV-seronegative. The rearrangement uses TRBV6-5 and TRBJ2-3; 10 nucleotides agree with TRBD1. Material for sequencing was PBMCs. Written as DNA, the CDR3 is TGTGCCAGCAGTTACCGGGACAGGGGAGCAGATACGCAGTATTTT. Translating it yields CASSYRDRGADTQYF.